These 24 T cell receptor beta chains were sequenced from one sample in a study of cytomegalovirus exposure and HLA in healthy donors (dated by TCRdb to between 2016 and 2019). Library construction relied on the immunoSEQ multiplex PCR assay. For the multiplex PCR, a mixture combining 60 forward primers for TCR Vbeta segments and 13 reverse primers for TCR Jbeta segments was used. What TCRdb holds here is the immuneACCESS table cut down to in-frame rearrangements. Part of the clones is not present; checked against another copy, under half of the missing clones reflect an unresolved V gene, and the others are unexplained. The sample data list 200,000 to 250,000 clones, and almost 85% of these were observed just once. The ten biggest clones cover about 0.6% of the sample. Sequencing was carried out using PBMCs. The receptors come from a middle-aged woman in good health and CMV-seronegative.

This clone was counted between two and nine times. This sequence joins TRBV7-9 and TRBJ1-4; D is uncertain. There are 16 residues in the CDR3. Germline V CDR1 and CDR2: SEHNR, FQNEAQ (reference sequence). Trimming took 5 bases from V and 6 from J, leaving 19 bases between them. CDR3 amino acids: CASSQAGGVLDEKLFF. CDR3 in DNA: TGTGCCAGCAGCCAGGCGGGCGGGGTACTAGATGAAAAACTGTTTTTT. Full variable domain (missing parts from reference TRBV7-9 and TRBJ1-4): DTGVSQNPRHKITKRGQNVTFRCDPISEHNRLYWYRQTLGQGPEFLTYFQNEAQLEKSRLLSDRFSAERPKGSFSTLEIQRTEQGDSAMYLCASSQAGGVLDEKLFFGSGTQLSVL.

V is TRBV2 and J is TRBJ2-1; 8 nucleotides line up with TRBD2. CDR1 is SNHLY and CDR2 is FYNNEI in the germline V gene. There are 17 residues in the CDR3. The junction had 11 bases not matched to a gene; V was cut back by 7 bases and J by 0 bases. The CDR3: CASNTLLLAASYNEQFF. The DNA of the CDR3 is TGTGCCAGCAATACCCTCTTACTAGCGGCCTCCTACAATGAGCAGTTCTTC.

The rearrangement uses TRBV5-4 and TRBJ1-1; weak D call: TRBD1 (6 bases). Germline V gene data show CDR1 as SGHNT and CDR2 as YYREEE (reference sequence). Trimming cost V 1 base and J 3 bases, with 7 bases left between them. The CDR3 covers 13 residues. This CDR3 reads CASSLPGDTEAFF. The DNA for the CDR3 is TGTGCCAGCAGCTTGCCAGGGGACACTGAAGCTTTCTTT.

The genes are TRBV19 and TRBJ2-7; 14 nucleotides match TRBD2. From germline, CDR1 is LNHDA and CDR2 SQIVND (reference sequence). The CDR3 extends over 15 amino acids. The trim removed 5 bases at V and 5 bases at J, leaving 5 bases unmatched. The CDR3 sequence is CASSPGLAGEHEQYF. The CDR3 DNA follows: TGTGCCAGTAGTCCGGGACTAGCGGGGGAACACGAGCAGTACTTC.

This chain links TRBV4-2 with TRBJ1-2, with D maybe TRBD1 (6 bases). Germline values: CDR1 LGHNA, CDR2 YNFKEQ. V was clipped by 1 base and J by 4 bases, with 13 bases between them. This CDR3 spans 15 amino acids. CDR3 DNA: TGTGCCAGCAGCCAAGTATCGCAGACAGGCTATGGCTACACCTTC. This sequence encodes CASSQVSQTGYGYTF.

V is TRBV14 and J is TRBJ2-7, with D hard to call. The germline V gene has CDR1 SGHDN and CDR2 FVKESK. Deletions cut 4 bases from V and 2 bases from J, with 9 bases between. The CDR3 extends over 13 amino acids. In nucleotides, the CDR3 is TGTGCCAGCAGCCGTAATCTAGCCTACGAGCAGTACTTC. It encodes CASSRNLAYEQYF.

V is TRBV4-2 and J is TRBJ2-5, with a possible D match to TRBD1 (6 bases). With 1 base removed from V and 2 bases from J, the gap between germline ends came to 8 bases. Germline values: CDR1 LGHNA, CDR2 YNFKEQ. This CDR3 is built from 14 residues. In nucleotides, the CDR3 is TGTGCCAGCAGCCAAGGTACAGGGCAAGAGACCCAGTACTTC. It is translated as CASSQGTGQETQYF.

This chain uses TRBV5-4 with TRBJ2-4; 9 bases agree with TRBD2. Germline assignment: CDR1 SGHNT and CDR2 YYREEE (reference sequence). The CDR3 totals 15 residues. The junction had 5 bases not matched to a gene; V was cut back by 3 bases and J by 4 bases. This CDR3 reads CASSSSSGTKNIQYF. CDR3 nucleotide sequence: TGTGCCAGCAGCTCCTCTAGCGGGACAAAAAACATTCAGTACTTC.

V and J are TRBV5-1 and TRBJ2-7; maybe TRBD2 (6 bases). The germline V and J ends were trimmed by 0 bases and 2 bases, with 9 bases remaining between them. This CDR3 comprises 14 residues. Germline CDR1 is SGHRS and CDR2 is YFSETQ. This chain's CDR3 is CASSLAGGAYEQYF. DNA of the CDR3: TGCGCCAGCAGCTTGGCCGGGGGAGCCTACGAGCAGTACTTC.

As concerns this clone: One end of the junction varies from germline; a read error may be responsible. V usage is TRBV6-6 and J usage is TRBJ1-5; 7 nucleotides agree with TRBD1. Germline-derived CDR1 and CDR2 are MNHNY and SVGAGI (reference sequence). There are 14 residues in the CDR3. CDR3 loop: CASSGQVRNQPQHF. For the CDR3, the DNA is TGTGCCAGCAGTGGACAGGTCCGCAACCAGCCCCAGCATTTT.

The CDR3 protein is CASSPGLARDTQYF. DNA of the CDR3: TGCGCCAGCAGCCCTGGACTAGCCAGAGATACGCAGTATTTT. The rearrangement uses TRBV5-1 and TRBJ2-3; TRBD2 agrees at 8 bases. The V segment lost 4 bases and the J segment 5 bases; nucleotides outside the gene matches: 6. Germline assignment: CDR1 SGHRS and CDR2 YFSETQ. This CDR3 is 14 amino acids long.

About this clone itself: No conserved phenylalanine or tryptophan ends this CDR3, so it is likely a read error. The genes are TRBV5-1 and TRBJ2-2; D gene uncertain. The germline V gene encodes CDR1 SGHRS and CDR2 YFSETQ. This CDR3 comprises 12 residues. The V and J ends lost 4 bases and 7 bases respectively, with 8 bases between them. In DNA form, the CDR3 reads TGCGCCAGCAGCCCGTTTGACGGGGAGCTGTTTTGT. Translation: CASSPFDGELFC.

This clone has just a few counts. The J gene is TRBJ1-2, the V gene TRBV11-2, with 12 positions matching TRBD1. The CDR3 extends over 15 amino acids. Losses at the gene ends were 5 bases for V and 4 bases for J; bases not matched to a gene: 5. The germline V gene has CDR1 SGHAT and CDR2 FQNNGV. The CDR3 nucleotides read TGTGCCAGCAGCCCGGGACAGGGGGCCGTCTATGGCTACACCTTC. Translated, it gives CASSPGQGAVYGYTF.

The genes are TRBV11-2 and TRBJ2-5; D may be TRBD1 (6 bases). The V end was cut by 5 bases, the J end by 5 bases, with 18 bases between. The CDR3 has 15 residues. The V gene's germline CDR1 is SGHAT and CDR2 FQNNGV. CDR3 region: CASSQLNRVQETQYF. Here the CDR3 DNA reads TGTGCCAGCAGCCAACTGAACAGGGTGCAGGAGACCCAGTACTTC. Using reference TRBV11-2 and TRBJ2-5 for the parts outside the CDR3, the full variable domain is EAGVAQSPRYKIIEKRQSVAFWCNPISGHATLYWYQQILGQGPKLLIQFQNNGVVDDSQLPKDRFSAERLKGVDSTLKIQPAKLEDSAVYLCASSQLNRVQETQYFGPGTRLLVL.

The rearrangement joins TRBV6-9 to TRBJ1-3; possibly TRBD1 for D (6 bases). Trimming pared 3 bases from V and 0 bases from J, leaving 15 bases between. The CDR3 is 17 amino acids. Germline V gene data show CDR1 as MNHGY and CDR2 as SVAAGI. The CDR3: CASSYRDRLSSGNTIYF. The CDR3 DNA reads as TGTGCCAGCAGTTACCGCGACAGGCTGAGCTCTGGAAACACCATATATTTT.

V is TRBV11-2 and J is TRBJ1-2, with a tentative D call TRBD1 (6 bases). Germline assignment: CDR1 SGHAT and CDR2 FQNNGV. V lost 7 bases and J 4 bases, leaving 16 bases between the germline ends. CDR3 length: 14 amino acids. Here the CDR3 DNA reads TGTGCCAGCACCCAACAGGGAGGGAGCTATGGCTACACCTTC. This gives the protein CASTQQGGSYGYTF.

This chain uses TRBV30 with TRBJ1-2; TRBD1 matches 8 bases. J gave up 4 bases and V 5 bases, and 3 bases lay outside the gene matches. This CDR3 spans 12 amino acids. CDR1 is GTSNPN and CDR2 is SVGIG in the germline V gene (reference sequence). The CDR3 DNA is TGTGCCTGGGCCGGACAGGGCTATGGCTACACCTTC. This codes for CAWAGQGYGYTF. The whole variable domain, filled in from reference TRBV30 and TRBJ1-2, reads SQTIHQWPATLVQPVGSPLSLECTVEGTSNPNLYWYRQAAGRGLQLLFYSVGIGQISSEVPQNLSASRPQDRQFILSSKKLLLSDSGFYLCAWAGQGYGYTFGSGTRLTVV.

The V and J genes are TRBV27 and TRBJ2-5; 7 nucleotides align to TRBD1. The CDR3 sequence is 16 residues long. Trimming took 1 base from V and 0 from J; bases not matched to a gene: 5. The germline CDR1 and CDR2 sequences are MNHEY and SMNVEV (reference sequence). CDR3 loop: CASSLLGTEYQETQYF. The CDR3 DNA follows: TGTGCCAGCAGTTTATTAGGGACAGAGTACCAAGAGACCCAGTACTTC.

The genes are TRBV4-1 and TRBJ2-5, with D possibly matching TRBD2 (7 bases). Trimming stripped 4 bases from V and 5 bases from J, with 14 bases between. CDR3 length: 14 residues. The germline V gene has CDR1 MGHRA and CDR2 YSYEKL. The CDR3 spells CASSLGGGLETQYF. The CDR3 region has the DNA TGCGCCAGCAGCCTAGGGGGGGGCCTCGAGACCCAGTACTTC.

V gene TRBV13 combines with J gene TRBJ1-1; tentative D call: TRBD1 (6 bases). Trimming shortened V by 4 bases and J by 3 bases, and 12 bases separated the two germline ends. The CDR3 has 14 amino acids. Germline-derived CDR1 and CDR2 are PRHDT and FYEKMQ (reference sequence). CDR3 region: CASSSTDSYTEAFF. The CDR3 bases are TGTGCCAGCAGCTCCACGGACAGCTACACTGAAGCTTTCTTT.

The chain recombines TRBV6-5 with TRBJ1-2; 7 nucleotides agree with TRBD1. Trimming removed 0 bases from V and 2 bases from J; junction bases left unmatched: 3. Per the germline V gene, CDR1 is MNHEY and CDR2 is SVGAGI. The CDR3 contains 15 residues. The CDR3 sequence is CASSYSTTGNYGYTF. CDR3 sequence (DNA): TGTGCCAGCAGTTACTCGACGACAGGGAACTATGGCTACACCTTC.

The genes are TRBV4-3 and TRBJ1-4; D is unclear. The ends were cut back, 4 bases at V and 0 bases at J, with 6 bases in the middle. This CDR3 is built from 14 residues. Germline V gives CDR1 LGHNA, CDR2 YSLEER. CDR3 in DNA: TGCGCCAGCAGCCTTGTAACAACTAATGAAAAACTGTTTTTT. Translating it yields CASSLVTTNEKLFF.

The rearrangement links TRBV10-2 to TRBJ1-2, with TRBD1 identical over 7 bases. Germline V lookup: CDR1 WSHSY, CDR2 SAAADI. The CDR3 covers 14 residues. J was trimmed by 5 bases and V by 2 bases; bases with no gene match: 5. DNA of the CDR3: TGCGCCAGCAGTGAGAGGCTGGGACAGTATGGCTACACCTTC. The encoded protein is CASSERLGQYGYTF.

V is TRBV7-9 and J is TRBJ1-4, with unresolved D. V shed 5 bases and J shed 8 bases, with 21 bases lying between them. CDR1 is SEHNR and CDR2 is FQNEAQ in the germline V gene (reference sequence). The CDR3 contains 16 residues. The CDR3 nucleotides are TGTGCCAGCAGCGGAGGCCCCCCAGGAGTACGGGAAAAACTGTTTTTT. This encodes CASSGGPPGVREKLFF.